This is a list of T cell receptor beta chains from one sample in a study of long-term antiretroviral therapy in people with HIV. Data came from immunoSEQ multiplex PCR; TCRdb stores just in-frame clones and leaves some out. Of tens of thousands of clones listed, approximately 86% are singletons. The starting material was unsorted PBMCs, obtained just before starting antiretroviral therapy. The receptors originated from a woman aged 18-29 years with HIV. Each CDR3 is given with its conserved first and last residue.

CDR3 protein: CASRGTSLQLNTQYF
V gene: TRBV28

CDR3 protein: CASSYSYSTDTQYF
V gene: TRBV6-5

CDR3 protein: CSGSGTGTNEQFF
V gene: TRBV29-1

CDR3 protein: CASSPSTLSGTGERGYTF
V gene: TRBV18

CDR3 protein: CASSLQGGGETQYF
V gene: TRBV28

CDR3 protein: CASSSRGDNEQFF
V gene: TRBV5-1

CDR3 protein: CASSLGDVQAGEKLFF
V gene: TRBV7-9

CDR3 protein: CASGAGASSYNEQFF
V gene: TRBV6-4

CDR3 protein: CASSLALAGDPETQYF
V gene: TRBV5-1

CDR3 protein: CASSQVVYLQQFF
V gene: TRBV14

CDR3 protein: CASLDVKSGRAGETQYF
V gene: TRBV25-1

CDR3 protein: CASSSGGTYEQYF
V gene: TRBV6-5

CDR3 protein: CASSGTTSGGGGGTQYF
V gene: TRBV6-1

CDR3 protein: CASSGGLQAFQPQHF
V gene: TRBV6-1

CDR3 protein: CASSLNRGRAGNTIYF
V gene: TRBV7-2

CDR3 protein: CASSIGVGQRGTQYF
V gene: TRBV19

CDR3 protein: CASSQDPGDTDTQYF
V gene: TRBV4-3

CDR3 protein: CASSQDRGTGYYEQYF
V gene: TRBV4-3

CDR3 protein: CASSIRGGTDTQYF
V gene: TRBV11-1

CDR3 protein: CASSQEGGYPTQYF
V gene: TRBV4-3

CDR3 protein: CASSLLDRLDNEQFF
V gene: TRBV28

CDR3 protein: CASSNRQGAVGELFF
V gene: TRBV2

CDR3 protein: CASSLGSLASPPWDEQYF
V gene: TRBV7-9

CDR3 protein: CASSRVADTQYF
V gene: TRBV18

CDR3 protein: CASSFGFGQGNSGNTIYF
V gene: TRBV5-5

CDR3 protein: CASWAWADQPQHF
V gene: TRBV28

CDR3 protein: CASSWTGADIYEQYF
V gene: TRBV19

CDR3 protein: CASSLKSSTGANTGELFF
V gene: TRBV18

CDR3 protein: CASSRNRGDEKLFF
V gene: TRBV7-2

CDR3 protein: CASSRGGGTEAFF
V gene: TRBV14

CDR3 protein: CASRLSGDEQFF
V gene: TRBV2

CDR3 protein: CAISEGWVGGANVLTF
V gene: TRBV10-3

CDR3 protein: CASSVEGLARHGPYNEQFF
V gene: TRBV9

CDR3 protein: CAREGCSGCNQPQHF
V gene: TRBV28

CDR3 protein: CASRQGVRTDTQYF
V gene: TRBV2

CDR3 protein: CASSPWGGRGATNEKLFF
V gene: TRBV9

CDR3 protein: CASSLDRDYGYTF
V gene: TRBV11-2

CDR3 protein: CASSLGGRVSAADTQYF
V gene: TRBV7-2

CDR3 protein: CASRFPSGGAPVNYNEQFF
V gene: TRBV2